This TCR beta chain was recovered during a study of T cells after posttransplantation cyclophosphamide. Study-wide results and caveats: Skin or GI-infiltrating T cells shared few TRB sequences with blood. Later post-transplant blood repertoires were often dominated by donor CD8+ memory clones. Recipient CMV seropositivity and CMV reactivation strongly tracked TRB clonality.

This clone appeared once. No antigen is known for it. This CDR3 comprises 13 residues. Germline V gives CDR1 SNHLY, CDR2 FYNNEI. V was clipped by 8 bases and J by 3 bases, with 13 bases between them. Busulfan-fludarabine conditioning, marrow transplant, and cyclophosphamide on days +3 and +4 were administered. This table comes from immunoSEQ multiplex PCR, and its TCRdb copy is limited to in-frame clones, with some not included. The table records more than 9,000 clones, around nine tenths of them present only once. The chain has TRBV2 and TRBJ1-2; tentatively, D is TRBD1 (6 bases). This material consisted of CD4+ T cells sorted from PBMCs, taken after allogeneic stem cell transplant with posttransplant cyclophosphamide. This clonotype was sampled from a male patient between 25 and 39 years old who received an allogeneic stem cell transplant from a related donor, was CMV-positive, and had acute GVHD only. The graft donor may account for some of the T cells. The CDR3 protein is CASSQGWDYGYTF. CDR3 DNA: TGTGCCAGCTCCCAGGGGTGGGACTATGGCTACACCTTC.